What follows are 4 T cell receptor beta chains derived from one specimen sequenced in a study of siplizumab effects on memory and regulatory T cells. Libraries were prepared by immunoSEQ multiplex PCR; TCRdb keeps only in-frame clonotypes and omits some of them. This sample has 55,000 to 65,000 clones, with about 98% found just once. Sequencing input: naive CD8+ T cells sorted from blood. These receptors were obtained from a human donor in good health.

The chain links TRBV14 to TRBJ2-7, with D perhaps matching TRBD1 (6 bases). V shed 0 bases and J shed 1 base, with 10 bases lying between them. The germline gives CDR1 SGHDN, CDR2 FVKESK. This CDR3 comprises 15 residues. CDR3 loop: CASSQEAGVSYEQYF. The CDR3 region has the DNA TGTGCCAGCAGCCAAGAGGCAGGGGTTTCCTACGAGCAGTACTTC.

The chain combines TRBV4-3 with TRBJ2-3, with 14 bases aligning to TRBD2. The CDR3 extends over 20 amino acids. The germline gives CDR1 LGHNA, CDR2 YSLEER. V lost 0 bases, J lost 0 bases, and 8 bases stayed unmatched. The CDR3 nucleotides read TGCGCCAGCAGCCAAGATCGGCGACTAGCGGGAGGGCCGAGCACAGATACGCAGTATTTT. It is translated as CASSQDRRLAGGPSTDTQYF.

The chain links TRBV7-9 to TRBJ1-2; possible D gene TRBD1, 5 bases. The V gene's germline CDR1 is SEHNR and CDR2 FQNEAQ (reference sequence). The V gene lost 6 bases and the J gene lost 4 bases, with 21 bases spanning the gap. The length of the CDR3 is 16 residues. The CDR3 DNA reads as TGTGCCAGCAGGGATTCCGGGACCAATCCGGGCTATGGCTACACCTTC. This codes for CASRDSGTNPGYGYTF.

This clone was counted a single time. The chain joins TRBV28 to TRBJ1-6; TRBD1 matches 8 bases. CDR1 and CDR2 (germline): MDHEN, SYDVKM. The CDR3 has 15 amino acids. V lost 5 bases, J lost 4 bases, and 4 bases stayed unmatched. CDR3 nucleotide sequence: TGTGCCAGCAGTAACCGGGACAGGTATAATTCACCCCTCCACTTT. It encodes CASSNRDRYNSPLHF.